This entry features one T cell receptor (beta chain) sequence. Samples came from patients with localized non-small cell lung adenocarcinoma. This CDR3 spans 13 amino acids. Germline V lookup: CDR1 GTSNPN, CDR2 SVGIG (reference sequence). J gave up 3 bases and V 5 bases, and 4 bases lay outside the gene matches. TCRdb processed the PCR reads anew with MiXCR; each CDR3 protein has one entry. In the table there are about 7,600 distinct CDR3 sequences, about 48% of which are singletons. The sample belongs to a study of CD4 and CD8 cells across lung adenocarcinoma regions. Sequencing input: CD8+ T cells from the center of a lung tumor. The receptor was isolated from a male donor with lung adenocarcinoma. The CD4 and CD8 labels of this study may be unreliable. The chain carries TRBV30 and TRBJ1-1; 9 positions match TRBD1. The CDR3: CAWARQGDTEAFF. For the CDR3, the DNA is TGTGCCTGGGCGAGACAGGGGGACACTGAAGCTTTCTTT.